This TCR beta chain was identified in a study of T cell responses to AZD1222 COVID-19 vaccine. Study-level findings and limits: Repertoires were collected only later (after the peak T cell response had occurred). A mostly white British donor set with more females was recruited, and clonal diversity was possibly underestimated.

With respect to this clone: Its antigen is as yet unknown.

The repertoire was sequenced with immunoSEQ multiplex PCR; TCRdb's copy has only in-frame clones and lacks some. Here the sample spans over 110,000 clones, 85% to 90% being singletons. Sequencing was performed on peripheral blood, taken 28 days after the second AZD1222 dose. The clonotype was recovered from an adult who received the AZD1222 COVID-19 vaccine.

Here the CDR3 reads CASSLPSVSGGLNEQFF. The CDR3 DNA sequence: TGTGCCAGCAGTTTACCCTCGGTTTCCGGGGGGCTCAATGAGCAGTTCTTC. This chain connects TRBV28 to TRBJ2-1; a weak D match, TRBD2 (7 bases). Germline CDR1 and CDR2: MDHEN and SYDVKM. CDR3 size: 17 residues. V shed 2 bases and J shed 6 bases, with 20 bases lying between them.